Listed below are T cell receptor beta chains from one sample, sequenced in a study of T cell responses to AZD1222 COVID-19 vaccine. Sequencing used immunoSEQ multiplex PCR; TCRdb keeps in-frame clones, though not all of them. The sample has fewer than 180,000 clones, about 92% seen once. The sequenced sample was peripheral blood, obtained 28 days after the second AZD1222 dose. The source is an adult who received the AZD1222 COVID-19 vaccine. The CDR3 runs from the conserved cysteine through the conserved F or W. D genes are given only for firm matches. A row's size may be missing; if present it is once, few, many or a size class.

.	TRBV6-1	TRBJ1-1	TRBD1	TGTGCCAGCAGTGAGACAGGGGGTTACACTGAAGCTTTCTTT	CASSETGGYTEAFF
.	TRBV15	TRBJ2-3	TRBD2	TGTGCCACCAGCAGGGGGACTAGCGGCACAGATACGCAGTATTTT	CATSRGTSGTDTQYF
once	TRBV5-1	TRBJ2-1	TRBD2	TGCGCCAGCAGCCTAAGTCCTAGCGGACCTACCTACAATGAGCAGTTCTTC	CASSLSPSGPTYNEQFF
.	TRBV7-9	TRBJ2-1	.	.	CASSFWGQGSFF
few	TRBV3-1/TRBV3-2	TRBJ1-1	TRBD1	TGTGCCAGCAGCCCCGGACAGGGAATGGTCACTGAAGCTTTCTTT	CASSPGQGMVTEAFF
.	TRBV2	TRBJ1-1	.	TGTGCCAGCTCTATCGTGATATACACTGAAGCTTTCTTT	CASSIVIYTEAFF
.	TRBV2	TRBJ1-5	.	TGTGCCAGCAGTGAAAGAGGGTACAGCCGGGTGGGGGATCAGCCCCAGCATTTT	CASSERGYSRVGDQPQHF
.	TRBV2	TRBJ2-4	.	TGTGCCAGCAGGGGCGAGGCCAGCATTCAGTACTTC	CASRGEASIQYF
.	TRBV19	TRBJ2-6	.	TGTGCCAGTTCTTACCGGCGTTCTGGGGCCAACGTCCTGACTTTC	CASSYRRSGANVLTF
.	TRBV13	TRBJ2-6	.	TGTGCCAGCAGTCGGGGCTCTGGGGCCAACGTCCTGACTTTC	CASSRGSGANVLTF
.	TRBV5-1	TRBJ2-2	TRBD1	TGCGCCAGCAGCTGGACAGGTCCCGGGGAGCTGTTTTTT	CASSWTGPGELFF